These 16 T cell receptor beta chains came from one sample sequenced in a study of OX40 agonist ivuxolimab in advanced cancers. Measured with immunoSEQ multiplex PCR; TCRdb has only the in-frame clones, and not every one. There are tens of thousands of clones in the sample; roughly 90% occur only once, and approximately 8% lies in the top ten. The material was CD4+ or CD8+ T cells sorted from blood, obtained in a trial of the OX40 agonist ivuxolimab. These TCRs come from an adult with an advanced solid tumor such as melanoma, head and neck, liver or kidney cancer.

The chain is built from TRBV7-2 and TRBJ2-3, with 8 nucleotides matching TRBD2. The V gene's germline CDR1 is SGHTA and CDR2 FQGNSA. There are 15 residues in the CDR3. J lost 3 bases, V lost 4 bases, and 6 bases had no gene match. The CDR3 here is CASSSGGAVTDTQYF. For the CDR3, the DNA is TGTGCCAGCAGCTCCGGGGGGGCGGTTACAGATACGCAGTATTTT.

The chain employs TRBV4-3 and TRBJ1-2; maybe TRBD1 (6 bases). Trimming took off 0 bases at V and 1 base at J, with 18 bases between the two ends. The CDR3 spans 18 residues. CDR1 is LGHNA, CDR2 YSLEER, per germline. CDR3 coding DNA: TGCGCCAGCAGCCAAGAAGAAAAGGGGGTGGCCCTTAACTATGGCTACACCTTC. It yields the protein CASSQEEKGVALNYGYTF.

In this sample, this clone turned up once. This chain uses TRBV5-6 with TRBJ1-5; D is possibly TRBD1 (6 bases). V dropped 2 bases and J dropped 2 bases, with 8 bases sitting between them. The CDR3 runs 14 residues. Germline CDR1 and CDR2: SGHDT and YYEEEE. CDR3 DNA sequence: TGTGCCAGCAGCTTACAGGGTGGCAATCAGCCCCAGCATTTT. Translating it yields CASSLQGGNQPQHF.

This chain connects TRBV18 to TRBJ2-2; no reliable D call. V shed 1 base and J shed 5 bases, with 11 bases lying between them. Germline CDR1 is KGHSH and CDR2 is LQKENI. The CDR3 consists of 15 residues. For the CDR3, the DNA is TGTGCCAGCTCACCACAGTCGGAAAATACCGGGGAGCTGTTTTTT. Translating gives CASSPQSENTGELFF.

This clone showed up just once. The CDR3 is CASSLNRGLNEQFF. The CDR3 bases are TGTGCCAGCAGCTTGAACAGGGGGCTGAATGAGCAGTTCTTC. The gene calls are TRBV5-4 and TRBJ2-1; 9 bases agree with TRBD1. This CDR3 comprises 14 residues. The V segment lost 1 base and the J segment 7 bases; nucleotides outside the gene matches: 3. CDR1 SGHNT and CDR2 YYREEE come from the germline V gene (reference sequence).

V is TRBV19 and J is TRBJ1-6; perhaps TRBD1 as D (5 bases). Between the trimmed V and J ends, which lost 8 bases and 15 bases, there was a span of 20 bases. This CDR3 comprises 13 residues. In germline, CDR1 is LNHDA, CDR2 SQIVND (reference sequence). Written as DNA, the CDR3 is TGTGCCAGTGGCGGGACCGAGCATTATCACCTCCACTTT. Its protein product is CASGGTEHYHLHF.

The V call is TRBV18, the J call TRBJ1-2; D call uncertain. Germline values: CDR1 KGHSH, CDR2 LQKENI. V shed 0 bases and J shed 4 bases, with 15 bases lying between them. This CDR3 contains 16 residues. CDR3 loop: CASSPPGAPLAYGYTF. The CDR3 nucleotides read TGTGCCAGCTCACCACCAGGCGCCCCGTTGGCCTATGGCTACACCTTC. The whole variable domain, remainder taken from reference TRBV18 and TRBJ1-2, is NAGVMQNPRHLVRRRGQEARLRCSPMKGHSHVYWYRQLPEEGLKFMVYLQKENIIDESGMPKERFSAEFPKEGPSILRIQQVVRGDSAAYFCASSPPGAPLAYGYTFGSGTRLTVV.

This rearrangement joins TRBV5-1 to TRBJ2-7; possible D gene TRBD1, 5 bases. The germline gives CDR1 SGHRS, CDR2 YFSETQ. The CDR3 runs to 15 residues. Trimming took 4 bases from V and 0 from J, leaving 14 bases between them. CDR3 loop: CASSLGQILSYEQYF. CDR3 in DNA: TGCGCCAGCAGCCTAGGACAAATCCTCTCCTACGAGCAGTACTTC.

The chain recombines TRBV5-1 with TRBJ2-7; D remains ambiguous. The CDR3 has 16 amino acids. From germline, CDR1 is SGHRS and CDR2 YFSETQ. The ends were cut back, 4 bases at V and 1 base at J, with 18 bases in the middle. CDR3 bases: TGCGCCAGCAGCCTGCCAAAATTAGACCCATCCTACGAGCAGTACTTC. Amino acids: CASSLPKLDPSYEQYF. The full variable domain, rest sourced from reference TRBV5-1 and TRBJ2-7, is KAGVTQTPRYLIKTRGQQVTLSCSPISGHRSVSWYQQTPGQGLQFLFEYFSETQRNKGNFPGRFSGRQFSNSRSEMNVSTLELGDSALYLCASSLPKLDPSYEQYFGPGTRLTVT.

The gene calls are TRBV7-9 and TRBJ1-4; D gene ambiguous. Germline V CDR1 and CDR2: SEHNR, FQNEAQ (reference sequence). V was cut by 8 bases and J by 4 bases, with 8 bases left in between. The CDR3 loop spans 12 amino acids. The CDR3 nucleotides read TGTGCCAGCTCGCCCCATAATGAAAAACTGTTTTTT. This encodes CASSPHNEKLFF. Combining the CDR3 with reference TRBV7-9 and TRBJ1-4 gives the whole variable domain DTGVSQNPRHKITKRGQNVTFRCDPISEHNRLYWYRQTLGQGPEFLTYFQNEAQLEKSRLLSDRFSAERPKGSFSTLEIQRTEQGDSAMYLCASSPHNEKLFFGSGTQLSVL.

This sequence joins TRBV5-6 and TRBJ1-1; D call uncertain. CDR1 and CDR2 from the germline V gene are SGHDT and YYEEEE. V was cut by 4 bases and J by 1 base, with 5 bases left in between. This CDR3 has 12 amino acids. DNA of the CDR3: TGTGCCAGCAGCCCAGGGAACACTGAAGCTTTCTTT. As protein: CASSPGNTEAFF.

The chain couples TRBV6-5 to TRBJ1-2; D is unclear. The CDR3 consists of 14 residues. Germline assignment: CDR1 MNHEY and CDR2 SVGAGI. Trimming shortened V by 6 bases and J by 6 bases, and 17 bases separated the two germline ends. CDR3 in DNA: TGTGCCAGCAGACCCTCGGAGGGAATGGATGGCTACACCTTC. Translation gives CASRPSEGMDGYTF.

With respect to this clone: A junction end diverges from the germline sequence, so it may reflect a read error. This rearrangement joins TRBV6-5 to TRBJ2-7; D gene ambiguous. The germline V gene encodes CDR1 MNHEY and CDR2 SVGAGI. The CDR3 extends over 8 amino acids. CDR3 bases: TGTGCCAGCACTCTGAGAGGCTTC. Amino acid sequence: CASTLRGF.

In DNA form, the CDR3 reads TGTGCCACCAGCCCGGGACAGGGCAATCAGCCCCAGCATTTT. Its translation: CATSPGQGNQPQHF. The rearrangement uses TRBV15 and TRBJ1-5; 8 bases are a match to TRBD1. The CDR3 is 14 residues long. The germline V gene has CDR1 LNHNV and CDR2 YYDKDF (reference sequence). Trimming took 5 bases from V and 2 from J; bases not matched to a gene: 2. Full variable domain (outside the CDR3, taken from reference TRBV15 and TRBJ1-5): DAMVIQNPRYQVTQFGKPVTLSCSQTLNHNVMYWYQQKSSQAPKLLFHYYDKDFNNEADTPDNFQSRRPNTSFCFLDIRSPGLGDTAMYLCATSPGQGNQPQHFGDGTRLSIL.

The chain is built from TRBV6-5 and TRBJ2-5; 11 bases agree with TRBD2. TRBJ2-7 explains the end of the DNA better; the J call may be wrong. Germline CDR1 reads MNHEY; CDR2 reads SVGAGI. This CDR3 spans 15 amino acids. The DNA for the CDR3 is TGTGCCAGCAGTCCTAGCGGGAGGACCCCCTACGAGCAGTACTTC. This encodes CASSPSGRTPYEQYF.

The rearrangement joins TRBV4-1 to TRBJ1-1, with TRBD1 as a possible D gene (5 bases). Trimming pared 1 base from V and 2 bases from J, leaving 11 bases between. Germline loops: CDR1 MGHRA, CDR2 YSYEKL. The CDR3 spans 15 residues. This CDR3 is CASSQVGVGNTEAFF. Written as DNA, the CDR3 is TGCGCCAGCAGCCAAGTAGGGGTTGGTAACACTGAAGCTTTCTTT.